What follows describes a single T cell receptor beta chain. The sample is drawn from a study of CD8+ T cells in alopecia areata. As the sequencing template, cDNA was produced by extracting RNA and reverse transcribing it. The protocol was immunoSEQ multiplex PCR, while the TCRdb copy is restricted to in-frame clones and leaves out a portion. The table has some 200,000 clones, about 40% seen once. Treatment: oral pan-JAK inhibitor, 5-10 mg twice daily. The V and J ends lost 2 bases and 6 bases, in that order; junction bases with no gene match: 13. The CDR3 has 18 residues. Germline V gene data show CDR1 as MNHEY and CDR2 as SMNVEV (reference sequence).

The TCR sequence derives from a human donor with alopecia areata. The specimen was CD4+ T cells sorted from blood, collected at approximately week 36, from a patient treated with tofacitinib. This chain connects TRBV27 to TRBJ2-1; 10 positions agree with TRBD2. The CDR3 sequence is CASSLRGVLAGVSNEQFF. The DNA of the CDR3 is TGTGCCAGCAGTTTAAGGGGTGTGCTAGCGGGAGTGTCCAATGAGCAGTTCTTC.